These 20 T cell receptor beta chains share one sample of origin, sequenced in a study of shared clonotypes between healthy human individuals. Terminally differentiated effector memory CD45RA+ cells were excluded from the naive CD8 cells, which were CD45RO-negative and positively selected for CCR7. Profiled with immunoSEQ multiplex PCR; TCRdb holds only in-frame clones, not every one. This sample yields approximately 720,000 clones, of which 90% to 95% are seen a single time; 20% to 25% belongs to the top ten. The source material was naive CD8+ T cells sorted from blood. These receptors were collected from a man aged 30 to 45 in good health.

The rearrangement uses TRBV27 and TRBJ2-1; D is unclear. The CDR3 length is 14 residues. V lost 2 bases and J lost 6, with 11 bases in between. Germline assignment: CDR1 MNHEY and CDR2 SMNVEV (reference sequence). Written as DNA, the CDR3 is TGTGCCAGCAGTTTAGGTGTGGGGTCCAATGAGCAGTTCTTC. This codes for CASSLGVGSNEQFF.

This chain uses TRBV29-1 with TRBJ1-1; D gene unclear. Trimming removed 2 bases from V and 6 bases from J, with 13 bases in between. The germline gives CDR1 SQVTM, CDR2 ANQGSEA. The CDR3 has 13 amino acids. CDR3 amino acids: CSVEWWDRAEAFF. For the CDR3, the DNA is TGCAGCGTTGAATGGTGGGATCGTGCTGAAGCTTTCTTT.

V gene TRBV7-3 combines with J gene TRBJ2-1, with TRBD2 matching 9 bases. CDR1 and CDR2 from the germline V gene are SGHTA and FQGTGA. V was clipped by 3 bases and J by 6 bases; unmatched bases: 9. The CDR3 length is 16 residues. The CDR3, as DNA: TGTGCCAGCAGCTTTACTCAGCTAGCGGGAAGCAATGAGCAGTTCTTC. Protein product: CASSFTQLAGSNEQFF.

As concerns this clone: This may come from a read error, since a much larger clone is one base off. CDR3 loop: CASSLPGAGELFF. The CDR3 nucleotides read TGTGCCAGCAGCTTACCTGGGGCCGGGGAGCTGTTTTTT. V gene TRBV7-3 combines with J gene TRBJ2-2, with D unresolved. Germline values: CDR1 SGHTA, CDR2 FQGTGA. CDR3 length equals 13 residues. V lost 2 bases, J lost 6 bases, and 7 bases lay in between.

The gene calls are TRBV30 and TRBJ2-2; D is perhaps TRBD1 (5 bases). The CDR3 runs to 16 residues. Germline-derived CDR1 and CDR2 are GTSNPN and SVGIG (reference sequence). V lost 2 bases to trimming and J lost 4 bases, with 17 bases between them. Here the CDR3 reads CAWSTTDTSTTGELFF. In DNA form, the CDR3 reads TGTGCCTGGAGTACGACAGACACCTCGACCACCGGGGAGCTGTTTTTT. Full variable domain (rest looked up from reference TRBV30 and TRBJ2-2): SQTIHQWPATLVQPVGSPLSLECTVEGTSNPNLYWYRQAAGRGLQLLFYSVGIGQISSEVPQNLSASRPQDRQFILSSKKLLLSDSGFYLCAWSTTDTSTTGELFFGEGSRLTVL.

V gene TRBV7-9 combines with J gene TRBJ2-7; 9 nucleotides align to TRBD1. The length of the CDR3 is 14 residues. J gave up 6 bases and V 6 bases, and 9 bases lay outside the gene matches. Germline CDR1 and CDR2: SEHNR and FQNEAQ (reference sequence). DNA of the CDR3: TGTGCCAGCAGACCGGGACAGGGTTCGTCCGAGCAGTACTTC. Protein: CASRPGQGSSEQYF.

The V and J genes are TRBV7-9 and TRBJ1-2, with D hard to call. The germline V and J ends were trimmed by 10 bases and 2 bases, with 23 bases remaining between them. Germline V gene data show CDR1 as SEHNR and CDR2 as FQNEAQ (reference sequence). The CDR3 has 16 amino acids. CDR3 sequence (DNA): TGTGCCACCCCGCGAGGAGGCGCCGCCTCCAACTATGGCTACACCTTC. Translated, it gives CATPRGGAASNYGYTF.

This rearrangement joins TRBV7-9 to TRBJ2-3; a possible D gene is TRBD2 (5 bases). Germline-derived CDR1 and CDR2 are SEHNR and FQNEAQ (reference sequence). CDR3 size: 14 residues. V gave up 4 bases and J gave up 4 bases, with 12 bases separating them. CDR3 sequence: CASSSDPRADTQYF. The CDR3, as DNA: TGTGCCAGCAGCTCCGATCCGAGGGCAGATACGCAGTATTTT.

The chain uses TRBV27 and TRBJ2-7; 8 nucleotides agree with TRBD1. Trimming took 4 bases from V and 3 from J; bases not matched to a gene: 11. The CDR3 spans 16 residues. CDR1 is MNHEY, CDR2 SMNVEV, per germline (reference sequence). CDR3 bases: TGTGCCAGCAGTTCAAGGTCCCGGGACAGGAGCTACGAGCAGTACTTC. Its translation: CASSSRSRDRSYEQYF.

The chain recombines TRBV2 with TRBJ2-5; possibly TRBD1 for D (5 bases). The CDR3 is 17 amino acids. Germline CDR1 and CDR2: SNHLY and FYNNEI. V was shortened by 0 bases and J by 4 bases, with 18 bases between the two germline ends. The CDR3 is CASSEALVRQLGETQYF. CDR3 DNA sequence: TGTGCCAGCAGTGAAGCGCTAGTTAGACAGTTGGGAGAGACCCAGTACTTC.

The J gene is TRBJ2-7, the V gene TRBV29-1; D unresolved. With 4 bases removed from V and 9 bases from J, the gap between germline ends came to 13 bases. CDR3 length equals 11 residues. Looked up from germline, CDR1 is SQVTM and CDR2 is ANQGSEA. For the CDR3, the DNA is TGCAGCGTTGTACTCCAGTCCGGGCAGTACTTC. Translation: CSVVLQSGQYF.

CDR3 residues: CASSESRIPETQYF. As DNA, the CDR3 is TGCGCCAGCAGTGAGTCTAGGATTCCGGAGACCCAGTACTTC. This chain connects TRBV10-1 to TRBJ2-5; D uncertain. The CDR3 runs to 14 residues. V dropped 0 bases and J dropped 5 bases, with 10 bases sitting between them. CDR1 and CDR2 from the germline V gene are WNHNN and SYGVQD (reference sequence).

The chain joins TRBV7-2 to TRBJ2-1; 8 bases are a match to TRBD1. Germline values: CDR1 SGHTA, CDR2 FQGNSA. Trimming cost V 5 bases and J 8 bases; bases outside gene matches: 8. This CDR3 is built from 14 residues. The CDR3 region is CASSGAGGIDEQFF. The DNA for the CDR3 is TGTGCCAGCAGCGGGGCAGGGGGCATCGATGAGCAGTTCTTC.

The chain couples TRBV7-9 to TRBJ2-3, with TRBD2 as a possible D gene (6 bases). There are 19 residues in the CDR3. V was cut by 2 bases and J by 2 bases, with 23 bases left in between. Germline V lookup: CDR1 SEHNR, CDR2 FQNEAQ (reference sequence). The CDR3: CASSLLILLREDFTDTQYF. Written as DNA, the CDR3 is TGTGCCAGCAGCTTATTGATCTTATTGCGGGAAGACTTCACAGATACGCAGTATTTT.

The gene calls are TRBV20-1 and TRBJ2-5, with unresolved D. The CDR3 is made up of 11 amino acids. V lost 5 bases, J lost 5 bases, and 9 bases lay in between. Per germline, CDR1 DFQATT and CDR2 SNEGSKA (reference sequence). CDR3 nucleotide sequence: TGCAGTGCTCATCCGGAGGAGACCCAGTACTTC. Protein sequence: CSAHPEETQYF.

CDR3 bases: TGTGCCAGCAGCCAGGGACAGAAAGTCCCACATAATTACAATGAGCAGTTCTTC. This sequence encodes CASSQGQKVPHNYNEQFF. This rearrangement joins TRBV16 to TRBJ2-1, with TRBD1 matching 7 bases. This CDR3 is 18 amino acids long. The trim removed 3 bases at V and 4 bases at J, leaving 15 bases unmatched. Germline CDR1 reads KGHSY; CDR2 reads FQNENV.

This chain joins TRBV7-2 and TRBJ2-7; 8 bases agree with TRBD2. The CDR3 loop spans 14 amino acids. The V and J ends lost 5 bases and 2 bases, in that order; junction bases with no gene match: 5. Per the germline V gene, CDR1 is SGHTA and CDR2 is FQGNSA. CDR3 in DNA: TGTGCCAGCAGCCCCCCGGGGGGGGCCTACGAGCAGTACTTC. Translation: CASSPPGGAYEQYF. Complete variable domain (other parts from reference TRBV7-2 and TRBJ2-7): GAGVSQSPSNKVTEKGKDVELRCDPISGHTALYWYRQSLGQGLEFLIYFQGNSAPDKSGLPSDRFSAERTGGSVSTLTIQRTQQEDSAVYLCASSPPGGAYEQYFGPGTRLTVT.

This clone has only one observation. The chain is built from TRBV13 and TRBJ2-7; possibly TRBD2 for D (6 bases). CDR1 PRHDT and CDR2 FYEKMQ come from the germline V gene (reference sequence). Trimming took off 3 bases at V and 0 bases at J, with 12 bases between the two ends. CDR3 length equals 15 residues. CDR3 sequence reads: CASSLRGLSSYEQYF. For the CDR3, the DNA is TGTGCCAGCAGCTTGCGGGGACTGAGCTCCTACGAGCAGTACTTC.

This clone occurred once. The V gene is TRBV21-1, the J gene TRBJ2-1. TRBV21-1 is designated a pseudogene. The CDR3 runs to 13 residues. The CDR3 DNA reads TGTGCCAGCCCCGTTCCCCGCTTCAATGAGCAGTTCTTC. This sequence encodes CASPVPRFNEQFF.

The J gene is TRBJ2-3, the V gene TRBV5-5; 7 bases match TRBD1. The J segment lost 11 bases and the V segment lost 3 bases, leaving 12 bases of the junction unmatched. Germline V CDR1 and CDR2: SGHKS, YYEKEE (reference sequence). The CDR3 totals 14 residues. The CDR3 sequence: CASSSDRAPQLQYF. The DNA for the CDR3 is TGTGCCAGCAGCTCCGACAGGGCCCCTCAATTGCAGTATTTT.